Each of the 17 T cell receptor beta chains below was sequenced from the same sample in a study of T cells in Graves' hyperthyroidism and ophthalmopathy. Amplified regions were TCR beta CDR3 sequences from RNA transcripts. A set of HTBI primers served as the primers for a first-round RT-PCR of the TCR CDR3. In TCRdb, the multiplex PCR reads were re-called with MiXCR into one record per CDR3 protein. The table shows about 620,000 distinct CDR3 sequences, with 15% to 20% occurring only once. Sequencing used blood. These receptors came from a woman younger than 45 with Graves' hyperthyroidism.

This clonotype was seen many times. The CDR3: CASRIRDNTEAFF. As DNA, the CDR3 is TGCGCCAGCAGGATCAGGGATAACACTGAAGCTTTCTTT. The chain employs TRBV5-1 and TRBJ1-1; the D gene is possibly TRBD1 (5 bases). Germline loops: CDR1 SGHRS, CDR2 YFSETQ. The V end lost 5 bases, the J end lost 2 bases, and 10 bases lay between the germline ends. The CDR3 is 13 residues long.

As concerns this clonotype: It may be a read error: a sequence one base away is much more abundant. CDR3 in DNA: TGTGCCAGCAGCTTACAGGCTAGTGCGTCCTACAATAAGCAGTTCTTC. This encodes CASSLQASASYNKQFF. The rearrangement links TRBV7-3 to TRBJ2-1; D unresolved. The CDR3 has 16 residues. The germline gives CDR1 SGHTA, CDR2 FQGTGA.

This clonotype was counted at least ten times. The chain combines TRBV6-1 with TRBJ1-1; D is uncertain. From germline, CDR1 is MNHNS and CDR2 SASEGT. This CDR3 is built from 13 residues. V was pared by 4 bases and J by 5 bases, with 11 bases between. The CDR3, as DNA: TGTGCCAGCAGTGCTCGGGCGGCTACTGAAGCTTTCTTT. It is translated as CASSARAATEAFF.

Remarks on this clonotype: One end of the junction varies from germline; a read error may be responsible. The chain recombines TRBV7-3 with TRBJ2-2; TRBD1 matches at 9 bases. CDR1 SGHTA and CDR2 FQGTGA come from the germline V gene. This CDR3 region has 18 residues. CDR3 region: CASSASPPGTGNPGELFF. In nucleotides, the CDR3 is TGTGCCAGCAGCGCATCTCCCCCCGGGACAGGGAACCCCGGGGAGCTGTTTTTT.

This clonotype was seen at least ten times. V and J are TRBV6-5 and TRBJ2-3; TRBD1 matches 9 bases. The CDR3 totals 17 residues. The germline V gene has CDR1 MNHEY and CDR2 SVGAGI. V dropped 1 base and J dropped 0; count of bases not matched to a gene: 5. CDR3 region: CASSYFNRGLSTDTQYF. Here the CDR3 DNA reads TGTGCCAGCAGTTACTTCAACAGGGGGCTGAGCACAGATACGCAGTATTTT.

This clonotype occurred many times. The chain is built from TRBV29-1 and TRBJ1-6, with 8 bases matching TRBD1. Germline V gene data show CDR1 as SQVTM and CDR2 as ANQGSEA. CDR3 length equals 15 residues. V trimming: 7 bases; J trimming: 3 bases; junction bases outside the gene matches: 8. Written as DNA, the CDR3 is TGCAGCGCTACCACAGGGGGAGGCTATAATTCACCCCTCCACTTT. Protein sequence: CSATTGGGYNSPLHF.

The chain carries TRBV5-8 and TRBJ2-5; no clear D gene. The CDR3 has 14 amino acids. Germline CDR1 and CDR2: SGHTS and YDEGEE. With 2 bases removed from V and 4 bases from J, the gap between germline ends came to 12 bases. The CDR3 is CASSFRLTRETQYF. The CDR3 DNA follows: TGTGCCAGCAGCTTCCGACTCACTCGAGAGACCCAGTACTTC. The full variable domain, rest sourced from reference TRBV5-8 and TRBJ2-5, is EAGVTQSPTHLIKTRGQQATLRCSPISGHTSVYWYQQALGLGLQFLLWYDEGEERNRGNFPPRFSGRQFPNYSSELNVNALELEDSALYLCASSFRLTRETQYFGPGTRLLVL.

This clonotype has at least ten counts. This chain links TRBV12-3 or TRBV12-4 with TRBJ2-7; D remains unclear. Trimming pared 1 base from V and 3 bases from J, leaving 10 bases between. CDR3 length equals 14 residues. CDR3 region: CASSLGGPFYEQYF. In DNA form, the CDR3 reads TGTGCCAGCAGTTTAGGAGGCCCGTTCTACGAGCAGTACTTC.

This clonotype was seen only a few times. This chain uses TRBV20-1 with TRBJ1-2; D not certain. Trimming removed 3 bases at V and 3 bases at J, with 8 bases between. Germline loops: CDR1 DFQATT, CDR2 SNEGSKA (reference sequence). The length of the CDR3 is 12 residues. The CDR3 here is CSASGGYYGYTF. The DNA of the CDR3 is TGCAGTGCTAGTGGAGGATACTATGGCTACACCTTC.

This clonotype was recorded at least ten times. The chain uses TRBV6-5 and TRBJ1-1; D gene ambiguous. Germline values: CDR1 MNHEY, CDR2 SVGAGI. This CDR3 has 14 residues. Trimming pared 2 bases from V and 3 bases from J, leaving 10 bases between. For the CDR3, the DNA is TGTGCCAGCAGTTACGTTGGGGAGGACACTGAAGCTTTCTTT. Amino acid sequence: CASSYVGEDTEAFF.

V and J are TRBV24-1 and TRBJ2-1; D might be TRBD2 (6 bases). This CDR3 region has 15 residues. The V gene's germline CDR1 is KGHDR and CDR2 SFDVKD. V lost 7 bases to trimming and J lost 0 bases, with 12 bases between them. CDR3 nucleotide sequence: TGTGCCACCAGGCGGGGACTTCACTCCTACAATGAGCAGTTCTTC. It yields the protein CATRRGLHSYNEQFF.

The rearrangement joins TRBV20-1 to TRBJ1-5, with D possibly TRBD1 on 5 matching bases. The CDR3 runs 16 residues. Germline assignment: CDR1 DFQATT and CDR2 SNEGSKA (reference sequence). Trimming took 0 bases from V and 3 from J, leaving 15 bases between them. The CDR3 DNA is TGCAGTGCTAGAGATTCGGGAGGGGCGGACAATCAGCCCCAGCATTTT. The encoded protein is CSARDSGGADNQPQHF.

This clonotype was seen at least ten times. The V gene is TRBV7-2, the J gene TRBJ2-5; 8 bases fit TRBD2. V lost 4 bases, J lost 3 bases, and 7 bases stayed unmatched. Germline V gene lookup returns CDR1 SGHTA and CDR2 FQGNSA. The CDR3 covers 15 residues. In nucleotides, the CDR3 is TGTGCCAGCAGCTCCTCAACTAGCGGTAAAGAGACCCAGTACTTC. It is translated as CASSSSTSGKETQYF.

This clonotype was picked up a small number of times. The CDR3 here is CASRRDSRTNYGYTF. The CDR3, as DNA: TGTGCCAGCAGACGGGACAGCCGAACTAACTATGGCTACACCTTC. V usage is TRBV27 and J usage is TRBJ1-2, with 7 bases fitting TRBD1. Trimming took 6 bases from V and 0 from J; bases not matched to a gene: 7. The CDR3 is 15 residues long. Germline CDR1 and CDR2: MNHEY and SMNVEV (reference sequence).

This clonotype was seen a handful of times. Since a much larger clone is just one base distant, this may be a read error. The V and J genes are TRBV12-3 or TRBV12-4 and TRBJ2-1; 8 nucleotides line up with TRBD2. CDR3 length equals 18 residues. The V segment lost 2 bases and the J segment 6 bases; nucleotides outside the gene matches: 15. The CDR3 loop is CASSLYYRGSGTFNEQFF. The DNA of the CDR3 is TGTGCCAGCAGTTTATATTATAGGGGTAGCGGGACTTTCAATGAGCAGTTCTTC.

This clonotype was picked up many times. V and J are TRBV7-9 and TRBJ2-5, with a weak D call TRBD1 (6 bases). In germline, CDR1 is SEHNR, CDR2 FQNEAQ (reference sequence). The CDR3 consists of 14 residues. V lost 4 bases and J lost 0, with 9 bases in between. For the CDR3, the DNA is TGTGCCAGCAGCTCCGGACAGAACCAAGAGACCCAGTACTTC. Protein sequence: CASSSGQNQETQYF.

This chain uses TRBV7-9 with TRBJ1-1, with D unclear. The CDR3 has 14 amino acids. The V gene's germline CDR1 is SEHNR and CDR2 FQNEAQ (reference sequence). V was pared by 8 bases and J by 0 bases, with 13 bases between. The CDR3: CASLAPFVNTEAFF. The CDR3 coding sequence is TGTGCCAGCTTGGCGCCGTTTGTGAACACTGAAGCTTTCTTT.